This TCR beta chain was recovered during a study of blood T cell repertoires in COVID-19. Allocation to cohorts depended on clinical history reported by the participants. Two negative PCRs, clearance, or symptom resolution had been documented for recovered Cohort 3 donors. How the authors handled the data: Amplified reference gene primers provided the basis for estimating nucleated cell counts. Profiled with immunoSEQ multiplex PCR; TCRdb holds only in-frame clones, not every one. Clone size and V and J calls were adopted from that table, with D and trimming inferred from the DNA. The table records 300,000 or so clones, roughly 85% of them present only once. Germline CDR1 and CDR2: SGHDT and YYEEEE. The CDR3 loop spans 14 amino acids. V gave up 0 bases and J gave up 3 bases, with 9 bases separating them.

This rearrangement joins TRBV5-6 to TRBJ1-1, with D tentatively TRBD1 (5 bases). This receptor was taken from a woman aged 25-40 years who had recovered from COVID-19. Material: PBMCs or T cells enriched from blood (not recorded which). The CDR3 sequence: CASSLARVDTEAFF. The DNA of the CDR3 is TGTGCCAGCAGCTTGGCCAGGGTTGACACTGAAGCTTTCTTT.